Listed here are 17 T cell receptor beta chains from one sample, sequenced in a study of T cell changes during pregnancy in multiple sclerosis. Profiled with immunoSEQ multiplex PCR; TCRdb holds only in-frame clones, not every one. The sample lists tens of thousands of clones, 90% to 95% occurring once. The sample was CD4+ T cells from peripheral blood mononuclear cells, taken after pregnancy. These receptor sequences come from a female donor in good health, enrolled as a control in a pregnancy study.

In its sample, this clone was seen once. The chain has TRBV7-2 and TRBJ2-7; D possibly corresponds to TRBD2 (5 bases). The V gene lost 1 base and the J gene lost 1 base, with 11 bases spanning the gap. CDR3 length: 15 amino acids. Germline CDR1 SGHTA, CDR2 FQGNSA. The DNA of the CDR3 is TGTGCCAGCAGCTTAGTAATCGGAGGATCCTACGAGCAGTACTTC. Its protein product is CASSLVIGGSYEQYF. Full variable domain (rest looked up from reference TRBV7-2 and TRBJ2-7): GAGVSQSPSNKVTEKGKDVELRCDPISGHTALYWYRQSLGQGLEFLIYFQGNSAPDKSGLPSDRFSAERTGGSVSTLTIQRTQQEDSAVYLCASSLVIGGSYEQYFGPGTRLTVT.

This clone was seen a handful of times. The rearrangement links TRBV2 to TRBJ2-1; 9 nucleotides align to TRBD2. The CDR3 sequence is 14 residues long. The trim removed 7 bases at V and 7 bases at J, leaving 8 bases unmatched. Germline V gives CDR1 SNHLY, CDR2 FYNNEI. As DNA, the CDR3 is TGTGCCAGCAACCAGCGGGGGGATGGGAATGAGCAGTTCTTC. Translation: CASNQRGDGNEQFF.

This clone was seen more than once but under ten times. This rearrangement joins TRBV6-5 to TRBJ1-1; no clear D gene. In germline, CDR1 is MNHEY, CDR2 SVGAGI. This CDR3 comprises 13 residues. Trimming stripped 2 bases from V and 6 bases from J, with 10 bases between. The CDR3 DNA is TGTGCCAGCAGTTACACAACCGCCGCTGAAGCTTTCTTT. Protein: CASSYTTAAEAFF.

The genes are TRBV18 and TRBJ2-7; 11 bases are shared with TRBD2. Germline values: CDR1 KGHSH, CDR2 LQKENI. The J segment lost 7 bases and the V segment lost 6 bases, leaving 14 bases of the junction unmatched. The CDR3 has 16 amino acids. CDR3 sequence: CASSPPGTSGSREQYF. The CDR3 DNA follows: TGTGCCAGCTCGCCTCCCGGGACTAGCGGTTCTAGGGAGCAGTACTTC.

This chain links TRBV11-3 with TRBJ1-1; D may be TRBD1 (5 bases). Germline values: CDR1 SGHNT, CDR2 YENEEA. Trimming removed 5 bases at V and 4 bases at J, with 14 bases between. This CDR3 is 14 amino acids long. In nucleotides, the CDR3 is TGTGCCAGCAGCCCCAACCAGGGCGCCACTGAAGCTTTCTTT. Its protein is CASSPNQGATEAFF.

The count of this clone is one. This chain joins TRBV28 and TRBJ2-7; the D is unclear. V dropped 2 bases and J dropped 5 bases, with 13 bases sitting between them. This CDR3 has 14 amino acids. CDR1 is MDHEN, CDR2 SYDVKM, per germline. The CDR3: CASSLLPNFNEQYF. Here the CDR3 DNA reads TGTGCCAGCAGTTTACTCCCTAATTTCAACGAGCAGTACTTC.

This chain uses TRBV27 with TRBJ2-7; maybe TRBD1 (6 bases). The CDR3 contains 14 residues. CDR1 is MNHEY and CDR2 is SMNVEV in the germline V gene (reference sequence). Trimming cost V 5 bases and J 3 bases, with 14 bases left between them. CDR3 DNA: TGTGCCAGCAGTGTCCTGGGGGCAGTCTACGAGCAGTACTTC. Amino acid sequence: CASSVLGAVYEQYF.

This rearrangement joins TRBV5-1 to TRBJ2-5; no reliable D call. Per the germline V gene, CDR1 is SGHRS and CDR2 is YFSETQ. Deletions cut 2 bases from V and 0 bases from J, with 11 bases between. CDR3 length: 15 residues. CDR3 sequence: CASSFGGVNQETQYF. The CDR3 DNA reads as TGCGCCAGCAGCTTTGGCGGCGTGAACCAAGAGACCCAGTACTTC.

This chain links TRBV10-3 with TRBJ1-5, with TRBD1 matching 7 bases. The CDR3 covers 15 residues. V trimming: 6 bases; J trimming: 5 bases; junction bases outside the gene matches: 10. Germline values: CDR1 ENHRY, CDR2 SYGVKD. CDR3 coding DNA: TGTGCCATCAGGGGGGCAGGGGGTATCGATCAGCCCCAGCATTTT. Amino acids: CAIRGAGGIDQPQHF.

In this sample, this clone turned up once. The chain employs TRBV28 and TRBJ2-5; 9 nucleotides agree with TRBD2. V shed 5 bases and J 1 base; nucleotides not matched to a gene: 5. The CDR3 runs to 15 residues. In germline, CDR1 is MDHEN, CDR2 SYDVKM. The CDR3 DNA is TGTGCCAGCAGTCCTAGCGGGGACCCCCAAGAGACCCAGTACTTC. Translated: CASSPSGDPQETQYF. The full variable domain, in which reference TRBV28 and TRBJ2-5 provide the parts outside the CDR3, is DVKVTQSSRYLVKRTGEKVFLECVQDMDHENMFWYRQDPGLGLRLIYFSYDVKMKEKGDIPEGYSVSREKKERFSLILESASTNQTSMYLCASSPSGDPQETQYFGPGTRLLVL.

The chain carries TRBV4-1 and TRBJ2-3; 9 bases fit TRBD2. CDR1 and CDR2 from the germline V gene are MGHRA and YSYEKL. J lost 2 bases, V lost 0 bases, and 12 bases had no gene match. The CDR3 spans 19 residues. CDR3 region: CASSQDATFGLATTDTQYF. In nucleotides, the CDR3 is TGCGCCAGCAGCCAAGACGCCACCTTCGGACTAGCGACCACAGATACGCAGTATTTT.

The rearrangement uses TRBV6-1 and TRBJ1-2, with 8 bases lining up with TRBD1. This CDR3 contains 17 residues. V shed 4 bases, J shed 4 bases, and the junction held 14 bases outside the gene matches. In germline, CDR1 is MNHNS, CDR2 SASEGT. The CDR3 region has the DNA TGTGCCAGCAGTGCGGACAGGGTCTCCGGAAGAAGCTATGGCTACACCTTC. Its protein is CASSADRVSGRSYGYTF.

This chain uses TRBV28 with TRBJ2-7; 11 positions agree with TRBD1. The germline V gene encodes CDR1 MDHEN and CDR2 SYDVKM. The V segment lost 4 bases and the J segment 1 base; nucleotides outside the gene matches: 6. This CDR3 contains 16 residues. As DNA, the CDR3 is TGTGCCAGCAGTTCCCCCGGGACAGGGGGTTCCTACGAGCAGTACTTC. This encodes CASSSPGTGGSYEQYF.

The rearrangement joins TRBV7-3 to TRBJ2-1, with 13 bases that match TRBD2. This CDR3 has 18 amino acids. The V and J ends lost 4 bases and 5 bases, in that order; junction bases with no gene match: 11. Germline loops: CDR1 SGHTA, CDR2 FQGTGA. CDR3 DNA: TGTGCCAGCAGCTCACAAACTAGCGGGAGGGGTAAAGACAATGAGCAGTTCTTC. It codes for CASSSQTSGRGKDNEQFF.

This rearrangement joins TRBV28 to TRBJ2-1; D not certain. The V and J ends lost 5 bases and 0 bases respectively, with 8 bases between them. The CDR3 contains 14 residues. Germline-derived CDR1 and CDR2 are MDHEN and SYDVKM. The CDR3 DNA sequence: TGTGCCAGCAGTCGGTCAAGCTCCTACAATGAGCAGTTCTTC. Protein: CASSRSSSYNEQFF.

In DNA form, the CDR3 reads TGTGCCAGCTCACCGGGCCTGAACACTGAAGCTTTCTTT. Protein: CASSPGLNTEAFF. This chain joins TRBV18 and TRBJ1-1; D unclear. This CDR3 region has 13 residues. V lost 3 bases to trimming and J lost 0 bases, with 5 bases between them. Germline loops: CDR1 KGHSH, CDR2 LQKENI.

The chain joins TRBV15 to TRBJ1-4; 9 nucleotides match TRBD1. There are 16 residues in the CDR3. With V trimmed by 1 base and J by 8 bases, 8 bases remained unmatched. Germline CDR1 is LNHNV and CDR2 is YYDKDF (reference sequence). The CDR3 protein is CATSRGSGTGNEKLFF. CDR3 DNA sequence: TGTGCCACCAGCAGAGGGTCCGGGACAGGGAACGAAAAACTGTTTTTT.